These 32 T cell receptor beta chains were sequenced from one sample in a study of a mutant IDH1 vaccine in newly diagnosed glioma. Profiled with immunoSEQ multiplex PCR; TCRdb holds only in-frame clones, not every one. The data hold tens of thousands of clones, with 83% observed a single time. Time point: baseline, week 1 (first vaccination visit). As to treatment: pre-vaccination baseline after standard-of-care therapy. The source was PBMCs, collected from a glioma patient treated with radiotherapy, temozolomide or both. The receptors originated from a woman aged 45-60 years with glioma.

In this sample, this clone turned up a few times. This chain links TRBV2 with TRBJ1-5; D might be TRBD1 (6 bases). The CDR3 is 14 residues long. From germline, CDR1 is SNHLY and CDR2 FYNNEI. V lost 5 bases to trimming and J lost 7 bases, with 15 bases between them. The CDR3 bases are TGTGCCAGCAGTTCCCAGGGGATCGAGCAGCCCCAGCATTTT. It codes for CASSSQGIEQPQHF.

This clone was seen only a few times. CDR3 sequence reads: CASSGDSFGYGYTF. The CDR3 coding sequence is TGTGCCAGCAGTGGGGACAGCTTCGGCTATGGCTACACCTTC. V is TRBV6-4 and J is TRBJ1-2, with TRBD1 identical over 7 bases. Unmatched junction bases numbered 6, after V lost 4 bases and J lost 4 bases. CDR3 length equals 14 residues. CDR1 MRHNA and CDR2 SNTAGT come from the germline V gene.

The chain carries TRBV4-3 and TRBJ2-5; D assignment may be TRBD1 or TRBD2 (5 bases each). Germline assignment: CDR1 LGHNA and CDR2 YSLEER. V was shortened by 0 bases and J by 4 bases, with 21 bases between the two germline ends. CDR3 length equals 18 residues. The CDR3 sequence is CASSQDFNTRGVGETQYF. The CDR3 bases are TGCGCCAGCAGCCAAGATTTTAATACTCGAGGGGTGGGAGAGACCCAGTACTTC.

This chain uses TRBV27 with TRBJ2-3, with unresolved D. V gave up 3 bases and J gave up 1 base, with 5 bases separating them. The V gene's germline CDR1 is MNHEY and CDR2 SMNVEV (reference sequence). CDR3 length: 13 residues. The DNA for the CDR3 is TGTGCCAGCAGTTTTGGCGGCACAGATACGCAGTATTTT. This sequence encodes CASSFGGTDTQYF.

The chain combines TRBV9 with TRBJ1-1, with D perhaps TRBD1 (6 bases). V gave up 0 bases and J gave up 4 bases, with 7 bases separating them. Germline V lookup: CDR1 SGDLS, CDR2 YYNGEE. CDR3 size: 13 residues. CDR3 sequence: CASSVARGTEAFF. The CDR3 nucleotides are TGTGCCAGCAGCGTAGCCAGGGGCACTGAAGCTTTCTTT.

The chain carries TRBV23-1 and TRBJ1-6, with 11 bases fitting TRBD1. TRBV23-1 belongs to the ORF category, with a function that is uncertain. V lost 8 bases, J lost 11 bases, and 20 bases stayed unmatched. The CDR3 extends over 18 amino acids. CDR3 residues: CASGRGEGGQGALPPLHF. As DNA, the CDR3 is TGCGCCAGCGGTCGGGGTGAGGGTGGACAGGGGGCCCTACCACCCCTCCACTTT.

The CDR3 DNA sequence: TGTGCCAGCAGCTCTCCGGGACAGCCACAAGAGACCCAGTACTTC. Translating gives CASSSPGQPQETQYF. V and J are TRBV7-9 and TRBJ2-5; 7 bases map to TRBD1. V shed 4 bases, J shed 2 bases, and the junction held 7 bases outside the gene matches. This CDR3 is built from 15 residues. CDR1 is SEHNR, CDR2 FQNEAQ, per germline (reference sequence).

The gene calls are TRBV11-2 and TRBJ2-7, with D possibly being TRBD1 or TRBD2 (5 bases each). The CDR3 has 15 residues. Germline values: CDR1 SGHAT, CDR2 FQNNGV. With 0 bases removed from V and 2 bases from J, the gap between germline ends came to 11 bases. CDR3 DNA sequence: TGTGCCAGCAGCTTAGAGTATGGGACCACCTACGAGCAGTACTTC. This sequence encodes CASSLEYGTTYEQYF.

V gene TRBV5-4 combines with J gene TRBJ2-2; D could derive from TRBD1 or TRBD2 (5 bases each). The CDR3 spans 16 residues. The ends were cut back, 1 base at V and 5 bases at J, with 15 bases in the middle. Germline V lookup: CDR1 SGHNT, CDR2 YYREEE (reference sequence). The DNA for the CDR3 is TGTGCCAGCAGCTTGTTTTGGGGCTCGGGGACCGGGGAGCTGTTTTTT. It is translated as CASSLFWGSGTGELFF.

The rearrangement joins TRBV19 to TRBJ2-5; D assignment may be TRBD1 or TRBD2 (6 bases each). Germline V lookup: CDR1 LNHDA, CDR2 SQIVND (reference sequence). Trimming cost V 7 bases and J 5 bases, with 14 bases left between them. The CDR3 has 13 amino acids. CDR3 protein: CASKMGGGETQYF. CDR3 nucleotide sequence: TGTGCCAGTAAGATGGGGGGCGGGGAGACCCAGTACTTC. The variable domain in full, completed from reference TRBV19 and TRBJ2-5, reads DGGITQSPKYLFRKEGQNVTLSCEQNLNHDAMYWYRQDPGQGLRLIYYSQIVNDFQKGDIAEGYSVSREKKESFPLTVTSAQKNPTAFYLCASKMGGGETQYFGPGTRLLVL.

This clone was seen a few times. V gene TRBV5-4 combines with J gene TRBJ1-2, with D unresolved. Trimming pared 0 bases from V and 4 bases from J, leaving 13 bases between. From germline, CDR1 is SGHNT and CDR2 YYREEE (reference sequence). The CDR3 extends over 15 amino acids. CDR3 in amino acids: CASSLGAEIPYGYTF. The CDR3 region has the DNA TGTGCCAGCAGCTTGGGGGCAGAAATACCCTATGGCTACACCTTC.

The DNA for the CDR3 is TGTGCCAGCAGCTTAAAGAAAGGAGATAACTATGGCTACACCTTC. This codes for CASSLKKGDNYGYTF. The chain has TRBV7-2 and TRBJ1-2; D is unclear. The CDR3 spans 15 residues. CDR1 is SGHTA, CDR2 FQGNSA, per germline. Deletions cut 2 bases from V and 1 base from J, with 11 bases between.

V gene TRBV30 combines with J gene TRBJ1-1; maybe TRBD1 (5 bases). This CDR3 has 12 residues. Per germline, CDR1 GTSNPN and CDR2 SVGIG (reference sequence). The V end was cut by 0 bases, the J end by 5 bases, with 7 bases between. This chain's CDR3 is CAWSVGRTEAFF. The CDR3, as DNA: TGTGCCTGGAGTGTGGGGCGAACTGAAGCTTTCTTT.

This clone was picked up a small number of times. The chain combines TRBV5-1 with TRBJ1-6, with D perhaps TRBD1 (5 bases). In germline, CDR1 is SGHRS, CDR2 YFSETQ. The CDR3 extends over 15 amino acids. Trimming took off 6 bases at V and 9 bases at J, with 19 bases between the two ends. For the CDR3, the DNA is TGCGCCAGCAACCAGGGAGAGGGCTATGCTTCACCCCTCCACTTT. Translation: CASNQGEGYASPLHF.

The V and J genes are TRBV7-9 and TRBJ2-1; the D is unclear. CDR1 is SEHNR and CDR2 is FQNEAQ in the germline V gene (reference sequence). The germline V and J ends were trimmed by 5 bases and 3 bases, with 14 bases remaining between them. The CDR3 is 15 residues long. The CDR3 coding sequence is TGTGCCAGCAGCCCTAGTCCCACAGTCTACAATGAGCAGTTCTTC. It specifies CASSPSPTVYNEQFF.

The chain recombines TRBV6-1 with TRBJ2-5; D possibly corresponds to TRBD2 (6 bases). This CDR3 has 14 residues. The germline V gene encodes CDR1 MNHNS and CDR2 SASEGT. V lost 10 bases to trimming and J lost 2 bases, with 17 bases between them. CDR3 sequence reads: CATGRQRAQETQYF. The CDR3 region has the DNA TGTGCCACGGGGAGACAGCGGGCACAAGAGACCCAGTACTTC.

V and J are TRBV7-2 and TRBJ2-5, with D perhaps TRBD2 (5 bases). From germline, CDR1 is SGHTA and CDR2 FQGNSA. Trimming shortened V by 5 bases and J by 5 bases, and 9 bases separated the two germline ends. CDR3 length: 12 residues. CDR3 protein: CASSRTQETQYF. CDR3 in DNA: TGTGCCAGCAGCCGGACTCAGGAGACCCAGTACTTC. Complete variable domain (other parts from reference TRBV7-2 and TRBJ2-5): GAGVSQSPSNKVTEKGKDVELRCDPISGHTALYWYRQSLGQGLEFLIYFQGNSAPDKSGLPSDRFSAERTGGSVSTLTIQRTQQEDSAVYLCASSRTQETQYFGPGTRLLVL.

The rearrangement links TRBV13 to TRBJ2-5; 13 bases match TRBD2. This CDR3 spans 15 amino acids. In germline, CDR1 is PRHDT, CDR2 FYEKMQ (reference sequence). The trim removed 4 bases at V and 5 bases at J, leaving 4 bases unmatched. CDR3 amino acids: CASSWGLAGLETQYF. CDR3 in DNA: TGTGCCAGCAGCTGGGGACTAGCGGGGCTGGAGACCCAGTACTTC.

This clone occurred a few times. CDR3: CASSEQGDGNSPLHF. CDR3 bases: TGTGCCAGCAGTGAGCAGGGGGACGGGAATTCACCCCTCCACTTT. The V and J genes are TRBV6-4 and TRBJ1-6; 7 bases map to TRBD1. V lost 3 bases to trimming and J lost 7 bases; unmatched junction nucleotides: 6. The CDR3 runs 15 residues. Looked up from germline, CDR1 is MRHNA and CDR2 is SNTAGT.

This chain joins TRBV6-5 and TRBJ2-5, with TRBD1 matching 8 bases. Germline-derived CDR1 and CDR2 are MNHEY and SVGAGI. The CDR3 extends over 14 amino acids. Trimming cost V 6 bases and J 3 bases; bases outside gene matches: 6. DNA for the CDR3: TGTGCCAGCAGCTCTGGACAGGGTAAAGAGACCCAGTACTTC. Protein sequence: CASSSGQGKETQYF.

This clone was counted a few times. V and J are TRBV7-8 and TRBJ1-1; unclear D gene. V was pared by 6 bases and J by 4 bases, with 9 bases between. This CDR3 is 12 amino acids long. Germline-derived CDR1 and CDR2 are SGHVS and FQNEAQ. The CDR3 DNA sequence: TGTGCCAGCAGTTGGGAACGCACTGAAGCTTTCTTT. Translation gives CASSWERTEAFF.

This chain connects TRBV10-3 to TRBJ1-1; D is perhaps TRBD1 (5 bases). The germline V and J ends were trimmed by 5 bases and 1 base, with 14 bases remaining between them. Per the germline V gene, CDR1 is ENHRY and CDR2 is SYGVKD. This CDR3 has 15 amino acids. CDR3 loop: CAISPVDRPNTEAFF. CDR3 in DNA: TGTGCCATCAGTCCCGTCGACAGACCGAACACTGAAGCTTTCTTT.

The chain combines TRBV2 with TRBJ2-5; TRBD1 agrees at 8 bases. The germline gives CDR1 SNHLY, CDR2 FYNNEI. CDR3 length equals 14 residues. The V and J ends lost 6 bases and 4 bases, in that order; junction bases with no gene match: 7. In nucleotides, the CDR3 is TGTGCCAGCAGGGAGAGGACAGGGCCAGAGACCCAGTACTTC. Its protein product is CASRERTGPETQYF.

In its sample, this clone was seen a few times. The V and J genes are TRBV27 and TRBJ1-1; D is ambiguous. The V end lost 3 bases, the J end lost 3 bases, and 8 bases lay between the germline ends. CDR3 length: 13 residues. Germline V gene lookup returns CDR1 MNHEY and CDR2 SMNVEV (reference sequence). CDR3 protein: CASSLVVDTEAFF. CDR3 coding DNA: TGTGCCAGCAGTTTGGTTGTCGACACTGAAGCTTTCTTT.

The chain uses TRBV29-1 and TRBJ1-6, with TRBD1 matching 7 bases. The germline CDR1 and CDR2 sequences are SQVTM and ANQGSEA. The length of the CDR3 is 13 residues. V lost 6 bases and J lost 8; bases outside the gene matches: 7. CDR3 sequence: CSVRDRMDSPLHF. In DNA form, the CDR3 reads TGCAGCGTAAGGGACAGAATGGATTCACCCCTCCACTTT.

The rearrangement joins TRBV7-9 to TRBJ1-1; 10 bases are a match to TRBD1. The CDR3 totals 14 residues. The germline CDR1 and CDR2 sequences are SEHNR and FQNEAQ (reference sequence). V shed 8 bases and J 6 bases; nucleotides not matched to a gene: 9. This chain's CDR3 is CASGGQGIGAEAFF. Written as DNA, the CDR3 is TGTGCCAGCGGGGGACAGGGGATTGGAGCTGAAGCTTTCTTT.

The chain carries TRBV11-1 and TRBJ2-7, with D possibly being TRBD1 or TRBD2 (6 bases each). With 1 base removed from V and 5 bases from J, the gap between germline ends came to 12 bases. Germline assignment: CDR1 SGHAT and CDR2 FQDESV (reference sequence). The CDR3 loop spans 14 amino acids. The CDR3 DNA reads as TGTGCCAGCAGCTTAGACGGGGGCAGGGACGAGCAGTACTTC. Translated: CASSLDGGRDEQYF.

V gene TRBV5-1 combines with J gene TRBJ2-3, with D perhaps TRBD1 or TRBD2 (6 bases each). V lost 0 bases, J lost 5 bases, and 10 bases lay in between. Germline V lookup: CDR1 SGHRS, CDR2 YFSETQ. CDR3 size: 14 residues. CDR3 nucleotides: TGCGCCAGCAGCTTGGGGGGGGCCGGAGATACGCAGTATTTT. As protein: CASSLGGAGDTQYF.

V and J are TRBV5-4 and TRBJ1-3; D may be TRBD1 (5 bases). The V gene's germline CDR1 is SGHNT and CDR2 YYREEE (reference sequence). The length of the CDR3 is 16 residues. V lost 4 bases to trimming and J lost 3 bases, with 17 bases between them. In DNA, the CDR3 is TGTGCCAGCAGCAGCGGTGGGGGAAGGGGTGGAAACACCATATATTTT. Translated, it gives CASSSGGGRGGNTIYF.

The CDR3 DNA reads as TGTGCCAGCAGCGTAGCTACGTCAGGGCTAGAGACCCAGTACTTC. Translated, it gives CASSVATSGLETQYF. The chain is built from TRBV9 and TRBJ2-5; D is perhaps TRBD1 (5 bases). Looked up from germline, CDR1 is SGDLS and CDR2 is YYNGEE. This CDR3 is built from 15 residues. The V and J ends lost 0 bases and 4 bases respectively, with 13 bases between them. Full variable domain (rest looked up from reference TRBV9 and TRBJ2-5): DSGVTQTPKHLITATGQRVTLRCSPRSGDLSVYWYQQSLDQGLQFLIQYYNGEERAKGNILERFSAQQFPDLHSELNLSSLELGDSALYFCASSVATSGLETQYFGPGTRLLVL.

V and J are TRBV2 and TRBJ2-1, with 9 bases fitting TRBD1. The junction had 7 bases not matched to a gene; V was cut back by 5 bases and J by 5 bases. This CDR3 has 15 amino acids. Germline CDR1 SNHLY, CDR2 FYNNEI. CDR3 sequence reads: CASSSGTGTHNEQFF. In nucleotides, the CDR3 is TGTGCCAGCAGTTCCGGGACAGGGACCCACAATGAGCAGTTCTTC.

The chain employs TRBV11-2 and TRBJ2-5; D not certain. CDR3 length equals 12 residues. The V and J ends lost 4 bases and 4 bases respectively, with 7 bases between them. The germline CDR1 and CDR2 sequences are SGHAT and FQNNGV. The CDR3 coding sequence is TGTGCCAGCAGCTCCGGGCGAGAGACCCAGTACTTC. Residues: CASSSGRETQYF. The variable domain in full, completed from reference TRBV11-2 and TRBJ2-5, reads EAGVAQSPRYKIIEKRQSVAFWCNPISGHATLYWYQQILGQGPKLLIQFQNNGVVDDSQLPKDRFSAERLKGVDSTLKIQPAKLEDSAVYLCASSSGRETQYFGPGTRLLVL.